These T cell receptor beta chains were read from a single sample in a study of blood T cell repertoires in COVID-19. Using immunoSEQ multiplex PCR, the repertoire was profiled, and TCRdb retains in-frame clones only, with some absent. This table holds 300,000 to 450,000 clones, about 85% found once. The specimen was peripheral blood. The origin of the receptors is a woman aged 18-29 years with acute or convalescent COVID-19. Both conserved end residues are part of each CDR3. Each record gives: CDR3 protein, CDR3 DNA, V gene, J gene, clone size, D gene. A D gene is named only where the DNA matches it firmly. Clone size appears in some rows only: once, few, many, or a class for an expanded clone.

CASKYPGQIYEQYF	TGTGCCAGCAAATATCCGGGACAGATCTACGAGCAGTACTTC	TRBV2	TRBJ2-7	-	TRBD1
CASSSGQGAYEQYF	TGTGCCAGCAGTTCGGGACAGGGGGCCTACGAGCAGTACTTC	TRBV28	TRBJ2-7	-	TRBD1
CASSLTPLGEGQYF	TGTGCCAGCAGCTTAACTCCCCTCGGCGAGGGGCAGTACTTC	TRBV7-9	TRBJ2-7	-	-
CASSENRDSPKSYEQYF	TGCGCCAGCAGCGAAAACAGGGATTCGCCTAAATCCTACGAGCAGTACTTC	TRBV10-1	TRBJ2-7	few	-
CASSLMTARLTTDTQYF	TGTGCCAGCAGCTTAATGACAGCCAGACTCACCACAGATACGCAGTATTTT	TRBV7-2	TRBJ2-3	-	-
CASSLDEGSPLHF	TGTGCCAGCAGCTTAGATGAGGGTTCACCCCTCCACTTT	TRBV7-9	TRBJ1-6	-	-
CASGPHGTNTGELFF	TGTGCTAGTGGACCCCATGGGACAAACACCGGGGAGCTGTTTTTT	TRBV12-5	TRBJ2-2	-	-
CASSAESLNTEAFF	TGTGCCAGCAGTGCCGAGAGTTTGAACACTGAAGCTTTCTTT	TRBV2	TRBJ1-1	-	-
CASSQAWSGDQPQHF	TGCGCCAGCAGCCAAGCATGGTCAGGGGATCAGCCCCAGCATTTT	TRBV4-1	TRBJ1-5	-	-
CAWSGADYEQYF	TGTGCCTGGAGTGGGGCAGATTACGAGCAGTACTTC	TRBV30	TRBJ2-7	-	-